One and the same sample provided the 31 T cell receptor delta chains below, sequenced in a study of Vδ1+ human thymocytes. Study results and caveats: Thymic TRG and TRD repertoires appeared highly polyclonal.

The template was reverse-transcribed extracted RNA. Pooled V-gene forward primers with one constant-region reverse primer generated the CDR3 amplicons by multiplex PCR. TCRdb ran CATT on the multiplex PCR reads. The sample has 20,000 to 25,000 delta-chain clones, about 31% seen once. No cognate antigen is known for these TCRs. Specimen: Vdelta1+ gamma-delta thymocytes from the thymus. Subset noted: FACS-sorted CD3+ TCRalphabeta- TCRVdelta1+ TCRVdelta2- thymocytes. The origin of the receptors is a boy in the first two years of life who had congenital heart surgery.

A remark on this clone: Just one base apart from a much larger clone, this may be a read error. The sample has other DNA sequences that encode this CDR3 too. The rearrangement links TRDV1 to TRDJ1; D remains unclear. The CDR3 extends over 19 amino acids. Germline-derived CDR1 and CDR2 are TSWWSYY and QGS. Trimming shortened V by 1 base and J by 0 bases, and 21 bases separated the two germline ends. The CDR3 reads CALGERRLFPPIYTDKLIF. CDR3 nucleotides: TGTGCTCTTGGGGAACGCCGCCTTTTCCCCCCCATTTACACCGATAAACTCATCTTT.

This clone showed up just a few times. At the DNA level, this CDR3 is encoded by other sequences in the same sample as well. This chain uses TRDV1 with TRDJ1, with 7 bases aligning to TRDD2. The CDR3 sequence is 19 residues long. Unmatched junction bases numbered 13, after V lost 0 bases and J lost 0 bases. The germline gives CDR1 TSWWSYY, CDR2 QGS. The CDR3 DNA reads TGTGCTCTTGGGGAACTGAGAGGACCTTCCTCCCTCCACACCGATAAACTCATCTTT. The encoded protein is CALGELRGPSSLHTDKLIF.

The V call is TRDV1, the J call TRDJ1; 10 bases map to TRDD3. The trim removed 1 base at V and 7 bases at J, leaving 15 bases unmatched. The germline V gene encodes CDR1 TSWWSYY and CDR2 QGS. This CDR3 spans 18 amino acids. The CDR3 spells CALGEPLPSLGDRGKLIF. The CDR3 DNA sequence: TGTGCTCTTGGGGAACCTCTCCCCTCTCTGGGGGATAGGGGTAAACTCATCTTT.

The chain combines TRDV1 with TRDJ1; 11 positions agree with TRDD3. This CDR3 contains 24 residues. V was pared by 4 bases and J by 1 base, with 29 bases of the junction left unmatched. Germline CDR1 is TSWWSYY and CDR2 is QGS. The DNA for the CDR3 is TGTGCTCTTGGGGCCTGGACCCAAGGGGGCCTTCCCCCGTACTGGGGGATAACCACCGATAAACTCATCTTT. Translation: CALGAWTQGGLPPYWGITTDKLIF.

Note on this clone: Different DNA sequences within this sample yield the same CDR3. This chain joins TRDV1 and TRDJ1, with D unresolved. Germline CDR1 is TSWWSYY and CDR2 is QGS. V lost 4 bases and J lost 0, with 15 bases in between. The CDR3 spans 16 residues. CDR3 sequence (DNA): TGTGCTCTTGGGGCTAACAGGGACTCAAACACCGATAAACTCATCTTT. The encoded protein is CALGANRDSNTDKLIF.

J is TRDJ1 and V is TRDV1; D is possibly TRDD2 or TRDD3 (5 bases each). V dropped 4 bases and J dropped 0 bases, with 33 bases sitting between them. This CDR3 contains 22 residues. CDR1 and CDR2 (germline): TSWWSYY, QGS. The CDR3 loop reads CALGVPFDFPRKDIGYTDKLIF. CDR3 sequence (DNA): TGTGCTCTTGGGGTCCCCTTCGACTTCCCTCGTAAGGATATTGGGTACACCGATAAACTCATCTTT.

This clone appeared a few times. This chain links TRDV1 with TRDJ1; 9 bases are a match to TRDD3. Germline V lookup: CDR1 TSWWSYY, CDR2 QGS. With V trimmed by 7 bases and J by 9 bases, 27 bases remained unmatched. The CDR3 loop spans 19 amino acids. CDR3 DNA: TGTGCTCTTGAGGGGCCTCGTGCCCCGACTGGGGGACACAGCAGCGAACTCATCTTT. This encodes CALEGPRAPTGGHSSELIF.

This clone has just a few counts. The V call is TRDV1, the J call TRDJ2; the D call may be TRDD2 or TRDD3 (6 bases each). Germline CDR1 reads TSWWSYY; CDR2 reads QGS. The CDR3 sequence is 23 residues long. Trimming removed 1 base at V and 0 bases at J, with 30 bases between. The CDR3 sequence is CALGERNPTTYRLGTALTAQLFF. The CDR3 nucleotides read TGTGCTCTTGGGGAACGCAATCCTACGACTTACAGGCTGGGGACTGCTTTGACAGCACAACTCTTCTTT.

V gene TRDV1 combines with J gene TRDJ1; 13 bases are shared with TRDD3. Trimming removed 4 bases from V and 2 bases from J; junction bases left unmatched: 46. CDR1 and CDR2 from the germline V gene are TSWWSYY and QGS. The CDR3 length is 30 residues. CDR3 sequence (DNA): TGTGCTCTTGGGGGGTCCCCACCCCAAGGAGGCAACCTTAATCCCCGTAAAACTGGGGGATACGCGGCTCGGACCGATAAACTCATCTTT. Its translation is CALGGSPPQGGNLNPRKTGGYAARTDKLIF.

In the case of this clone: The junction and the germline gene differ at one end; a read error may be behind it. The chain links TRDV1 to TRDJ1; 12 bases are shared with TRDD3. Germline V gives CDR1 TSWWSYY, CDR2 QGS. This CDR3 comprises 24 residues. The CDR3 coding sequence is TGTGCTGTTGGGGAAATAGGTAGGGGTCCTTCGCCCTGGGGGATACGCAGGCCGGTAATGGAACTCATCTTT. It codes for CAVGEIGRGPSPWGIRRPVMELIF.

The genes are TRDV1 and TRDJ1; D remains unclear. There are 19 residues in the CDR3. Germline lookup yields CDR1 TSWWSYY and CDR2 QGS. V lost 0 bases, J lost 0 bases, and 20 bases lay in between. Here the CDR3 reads CALGELYRAPTRYTDKLIF. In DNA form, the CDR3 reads TGTGCTCTTGGGGAACTTTACCGCGCCCCCACCAGGTACACCGATAAACTCATCTTT.

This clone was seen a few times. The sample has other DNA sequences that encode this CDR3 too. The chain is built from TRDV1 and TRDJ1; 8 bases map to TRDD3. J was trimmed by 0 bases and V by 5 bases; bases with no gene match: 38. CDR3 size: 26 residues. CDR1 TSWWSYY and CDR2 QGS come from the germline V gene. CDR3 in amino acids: CALGPKATSPGWGIRPWPLYTDKLIF. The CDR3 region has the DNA TGTGCTCTTGGGCCAAAGGCTACGTCCCCCGGTTGGGGGATCCGTCCCTGGCCTTTGTACACCGATAAACTCATCTTT.

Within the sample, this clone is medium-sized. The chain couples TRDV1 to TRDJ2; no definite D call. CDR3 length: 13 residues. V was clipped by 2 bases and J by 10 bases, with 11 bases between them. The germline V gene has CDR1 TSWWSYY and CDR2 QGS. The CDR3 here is CALGEGRLGQLFF. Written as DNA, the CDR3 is TGTGCTCTTGGGGAAGGGCGTTTGGGACAACTCTTCTTT.

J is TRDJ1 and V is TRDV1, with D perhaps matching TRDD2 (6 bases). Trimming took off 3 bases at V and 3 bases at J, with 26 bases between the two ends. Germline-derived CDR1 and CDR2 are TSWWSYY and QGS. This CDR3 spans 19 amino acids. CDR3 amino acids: CALGDRPSPLFSEADKLIF. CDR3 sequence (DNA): TGTGCTCTTGGGGACCGGCCTTCCCCCCTGTTTTCGGAAGCCGATAAACTCATCTTT.

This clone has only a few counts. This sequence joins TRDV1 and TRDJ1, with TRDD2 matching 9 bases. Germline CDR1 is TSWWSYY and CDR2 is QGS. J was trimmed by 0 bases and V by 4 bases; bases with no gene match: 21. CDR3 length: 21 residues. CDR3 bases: TGTGCTCTTGGGGGCGGCCTTCCTACTGGGGAGCTCAACACGTACACCGATAAACTCATCTTT. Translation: CALGGGLPTGELNTYTDKLIF.

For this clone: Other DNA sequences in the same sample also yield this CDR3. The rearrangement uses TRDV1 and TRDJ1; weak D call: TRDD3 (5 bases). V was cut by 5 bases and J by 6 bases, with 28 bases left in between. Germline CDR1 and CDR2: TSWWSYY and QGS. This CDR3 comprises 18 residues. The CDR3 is CALGTPLGTWTGSYKLIF. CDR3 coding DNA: TGTGCTCTTGGGACTCCCTTGGGGACCTGGACAGGCTCTTATAAACTCATCTTT.

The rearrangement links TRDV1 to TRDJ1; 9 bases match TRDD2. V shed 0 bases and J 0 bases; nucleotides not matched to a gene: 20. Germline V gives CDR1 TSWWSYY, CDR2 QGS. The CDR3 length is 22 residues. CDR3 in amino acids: CALGELCLPTDFGEGYTDKLIF. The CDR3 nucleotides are TGTGCTCTTGGGGAACTTTGCCTTCCTACGGACTTTGGGGAGGGGTACACCGATAAACTCATCTTT.

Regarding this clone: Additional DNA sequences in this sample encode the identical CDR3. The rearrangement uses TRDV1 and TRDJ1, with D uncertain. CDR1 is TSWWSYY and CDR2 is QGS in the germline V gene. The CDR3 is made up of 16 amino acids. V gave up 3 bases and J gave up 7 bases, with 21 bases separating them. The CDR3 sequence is CALGDGNGIRGGKLIF. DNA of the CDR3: TGTGCTCTTGGGGACGGCAATGGTATTAGGGGCGGTAAACTCATCTTT.

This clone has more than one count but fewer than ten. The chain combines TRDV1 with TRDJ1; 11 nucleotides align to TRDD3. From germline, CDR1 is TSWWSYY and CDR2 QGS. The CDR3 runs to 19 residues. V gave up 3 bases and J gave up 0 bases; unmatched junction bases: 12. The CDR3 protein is CALGDVLGGYAPYTDKLIF. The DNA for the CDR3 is TGTGCTCTTGGGGACGTCCTTGGGGGATACGCCCCGTACACCGATAAACTCATCTTT.

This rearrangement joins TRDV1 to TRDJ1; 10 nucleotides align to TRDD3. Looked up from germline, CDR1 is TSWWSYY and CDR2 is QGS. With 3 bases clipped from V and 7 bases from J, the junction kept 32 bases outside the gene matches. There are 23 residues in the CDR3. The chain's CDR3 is CALGDNRILEPGRSTGGCAKLIF. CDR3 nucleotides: TGTGCTCTTGGGGACAATCGAATCTTGGAACCCGGGAGGTCGACTGGGGGATGCGCTAAACTCATCTTT.

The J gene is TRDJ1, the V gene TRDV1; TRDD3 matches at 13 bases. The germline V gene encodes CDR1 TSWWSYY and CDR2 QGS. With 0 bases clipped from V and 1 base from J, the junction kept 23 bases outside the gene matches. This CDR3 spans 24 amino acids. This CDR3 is CALGELQSAPSSDWGIRRTDKLIF. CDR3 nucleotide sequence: TGTGCTCTTGGGGAACTACAGTCAGCACCTTCTTCAGACTGGGGGATACGGCGCACCGATAAACTCATCTTT.

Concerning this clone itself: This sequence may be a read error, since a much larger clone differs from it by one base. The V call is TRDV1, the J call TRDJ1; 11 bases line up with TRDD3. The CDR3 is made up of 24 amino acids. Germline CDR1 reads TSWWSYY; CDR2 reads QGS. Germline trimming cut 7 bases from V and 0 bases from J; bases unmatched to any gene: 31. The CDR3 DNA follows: TGTGCTCTTGTCTACCGTTACATCCTACGTGGTTTGGGTGGGGGATACGCGAACACCGATAAACTCATCTTT. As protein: CALVYRYILRGLGGGYANTDKLIF.

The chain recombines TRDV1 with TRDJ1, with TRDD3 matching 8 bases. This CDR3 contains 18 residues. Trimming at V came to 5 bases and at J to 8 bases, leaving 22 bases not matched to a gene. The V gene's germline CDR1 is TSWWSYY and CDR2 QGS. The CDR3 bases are TGTGCTCTTGGGAGTACTACAGGATGCGTACTGGGGGCTATGAAACTCATCTTT. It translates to CALGSTTGCVLGAMKLIF.

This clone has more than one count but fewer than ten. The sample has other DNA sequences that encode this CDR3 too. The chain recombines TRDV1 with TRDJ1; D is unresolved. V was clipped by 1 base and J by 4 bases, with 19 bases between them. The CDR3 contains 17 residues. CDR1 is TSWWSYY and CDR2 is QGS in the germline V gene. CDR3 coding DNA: TGTGCTCTTGGGGAACCTACCGTAAATGGGAGGATCGATAAACTCATCTTT. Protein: CALGEPTVNGRIDKLIF.

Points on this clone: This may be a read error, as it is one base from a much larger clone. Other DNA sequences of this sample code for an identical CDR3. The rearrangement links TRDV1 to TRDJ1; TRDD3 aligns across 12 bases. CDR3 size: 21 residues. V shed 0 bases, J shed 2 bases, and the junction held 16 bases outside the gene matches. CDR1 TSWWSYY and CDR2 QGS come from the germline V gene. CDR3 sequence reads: CALGELTTPSTGGYRTDKLIF. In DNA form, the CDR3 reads TGTGCTCTTGGGGAACTCACTACTCCCTCGACTGGGGGATACAGGACCGATAAACTCATCTTT.

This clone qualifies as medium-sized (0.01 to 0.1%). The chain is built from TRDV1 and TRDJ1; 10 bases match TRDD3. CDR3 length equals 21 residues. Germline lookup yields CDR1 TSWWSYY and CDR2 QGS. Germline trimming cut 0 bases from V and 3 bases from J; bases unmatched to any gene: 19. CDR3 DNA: TGTGCTCTTGGGGAACTACCCCAGGGGCTACGAGGGGGGATACGGTCCGATAAACTCATCTTT. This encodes CALGELPQGLRGGIRSDKLIF.

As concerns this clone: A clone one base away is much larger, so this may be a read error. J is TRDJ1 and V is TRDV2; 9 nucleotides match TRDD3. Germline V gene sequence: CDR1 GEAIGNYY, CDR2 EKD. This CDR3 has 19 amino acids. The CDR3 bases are TGTGCCTGTGACACCGGATTTTGCTGGGGGATTTCGACCACCAATAAACTCATCTTT. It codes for CACDTGFCWGISTTNKLIF.

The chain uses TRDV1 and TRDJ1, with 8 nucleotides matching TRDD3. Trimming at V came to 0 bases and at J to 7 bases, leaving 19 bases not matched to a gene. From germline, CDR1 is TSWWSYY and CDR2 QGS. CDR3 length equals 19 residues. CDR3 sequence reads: CALGELGRSGGIRGPKLIF. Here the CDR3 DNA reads TGTGCTCTTGGGGAACTAGGGCGGTCTGGTGGGATACGAGGGCCTAAACTCATCTTT.

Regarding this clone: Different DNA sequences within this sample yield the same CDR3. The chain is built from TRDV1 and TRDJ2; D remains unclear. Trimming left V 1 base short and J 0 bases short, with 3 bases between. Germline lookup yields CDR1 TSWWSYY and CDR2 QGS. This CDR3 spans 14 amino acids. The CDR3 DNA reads TGTGCTCTTGGGGAACAAGCTTTGACAGCACAACTCTTCTTT. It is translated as CALGEQALTAQLFF.

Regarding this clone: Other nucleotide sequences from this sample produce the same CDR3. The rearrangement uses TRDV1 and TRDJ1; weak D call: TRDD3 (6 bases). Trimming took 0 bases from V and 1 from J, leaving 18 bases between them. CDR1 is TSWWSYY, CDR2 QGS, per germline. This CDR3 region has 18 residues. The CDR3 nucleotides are TGTGCTCTTGGGGAACTCGGGGGAGACCCGCTGTCCACCGATAAACTCATCTTT. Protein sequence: CALGELGGDPLSTDKLIF.

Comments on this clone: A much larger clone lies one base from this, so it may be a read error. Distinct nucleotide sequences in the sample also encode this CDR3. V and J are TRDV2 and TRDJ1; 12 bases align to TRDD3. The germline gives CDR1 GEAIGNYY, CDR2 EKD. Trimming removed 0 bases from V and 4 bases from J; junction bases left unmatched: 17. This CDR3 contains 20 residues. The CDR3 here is CACDTGFFLVLGDTGDKLIF. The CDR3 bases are TGTGCCTGTGACACCGGATTCTTCCTTGTACTGGGGGATACTGGCGATAAACTCATCTTT.